Shown below are 26 T cell receptor beta chains from a single sample sequenced in a study of PD-1 blockade in classical Hodgkin lymphoma. Clones were sequenced by immunoSEQ multiplex PCR, and TCRdb holds only the in-frame ones, with some missing. Here the sample spans approximately 73,000 clones, roughly 91% being singletons. Exposure to brentuximab vedotin varied, and each patient had relapsed following autologous stem cell transplantation. Sample: peripheral blood mononuclear cells (PBMCs), taken at baseline. These receptors all come from a human donor with classical Hodgkin lymphoma.

This rearrangement joins TRBV9 to TRBJ1-3; the match to TRBD1 covers 11 bases. The CDR3 extends over 18 amino acids. The ends lost 3 bases at V and 3 bases at J; junction bases unmatched: 11. The germline CDR1 and CDR2 sequences are SGDLS and YYNGEE. CDR3 loop: CASSAPGTGGLSGNTIYF. The CDR3 DNA sequence: TGTGCCAGCAGCGCCCCCGGGACAGGGGGTCTGAGTGGAAACACCATATATTTT.

This chain links TRBV11-2 with TRBJ2-5; TRBD2 aligns across 13 bases. The V segment lost 5 bases and the J segment 5 bases; nucleotides outside the gene matches: 5. The CDR3 has 15 residues. Per the germline V gene, CDR1 is SGHAT and CDR2 is FQNNGV. In DNA, the CDR3 is TGTGCCAGCAGCCCCGGGACTAGCGGGGAGGAGACCCAGTACTTC. Translating it yields CASSPGTSGEETQYF. The whole variable domain, remainder taken from reference TRBV11-2 and TRBJ2-5, is EAGVAQSPRYKIIEKRQSVAFWCNPISGHATLYWYQQILGQGPKLLIQFQNNGVVDDSQLPKDRFSAERLKGVDSTLKIQPAKLEDSAVYLCASSPGTSGEETQYFGPGTRLLVL.

This chain connects TRBV13 to TRBJ2-3, with 9 bases lining up with TRBD2. There are 16 residues in the CDR3. CDR1 is PRHDT, CDR2 FYEKMQ, per germline (reference sequence). After removal of 1 base from V and 1 base from J, the junction contained 3 bases not matched to a gene. CDR3 bases: TGTGCCAGCAGCTTAGCCTTAGCGGGGGGCACAGATACGCAGTATTTT. Encoded protein: CASSLALAGGTDTQYF.

V gene TRBV9 combines with J gene TRBJ2-2; D call uncertain. The CDR3 loop spans 11 amino acids. V gave up 0 bases and J gave up 9 bases, with 3 bases separating them. Germline V gene sequence: CDR1 SGDLS, CDR2 YYNGEE. CDR3 DNA sequence: TGTGCCAGCAGCGTAGGTAGGGAGCTGTTTTTT. It codes for CASSVGRELFF.

This sequence joins TRBV18 and TRBJ2-7; D possibly corresponds to TRBD2 (5 bases). V was clipped by 2 bases and J by 6 bases, with 11 bases between them. The CDR3 is made up of 13 amino acids. Germline lookup yields CDR1 KGHSH and CDR2 LQKENI. The CDR3 loop is CASSPELAGEQYF. CDR3 bases: TGTGCCAGCTCACCAGAGCTAGCTGGCGAGCAGTACTTC.

The chain joins TRBV7-7 to TRBJ2-5, with TRBD1 matching 8 bases. The CDR3 spans 14 residues. V lost 4 bases, J lost 2 bases, and 3 bases stayed unmatched. Germline V lookup: CDR1 SSHAT, CDR2 FNYEAQ (reference sequence). The chain's CDR3 is CASSYRGSQETQYF. CDR3 coding DNA: TGTGCCAGCAGCTACAGGGGGAGTCAAGAGACCCAGTACTTC.

The chain links TRBV10-3 to TRBJ1-5, with TRBD1 identical over 9 bases. Germline values: CDR1 ENHRY, CDR2 SYGVKD. This CDR3 has 16 residues. The J segment lost 1 base and the V segment lost 4 bases, leaving 5 bases of the junction unmatched. The CDR3 DNA sequence: TGTGCCATCAGTGGGGGGGACAGGGCAAGCAATCAGCCCCAGCATTTT. The encoded protein is CAISGGDRASNQPQHF.

The chain links TRBV9 to TRBJ2-1; no definite D call. The germline CDR1 and CDR2 sequences are SGDLS and YYNGEE. The ends were cut back, 3 bases at V and 8 bases at J, with 12 bases in the middle. The CDR3 consists of 13 residues. The CDR3 nucleotides are TGTGCCAGCAGCGGTATAGACTTGGATGAGCAGTTCTTC. Translation: CASSGIDLDEQFF.

This chain joins TRBV30 and TRBJ2-1; TRBD2 aligns across 11 bases. The germline V gene encodes CDR1 GTSNPN and CDR2 SVGIG (reference sequence). V shed 0 bases and J 6 bases; nucleotides not matched to a gene: 10. The CDR3 totals 17 residues. Written as DNA, the CDR3 is TGTGCCTGGAGTGTTACCCGGACTAGCGGGCCCCTCAATGAGCAGTTCTTC. It translates to CAWSVTRTSGPLNEQFF.

The chain uses TRBV5-6 and TRBJ2-3, with a tentative D call TRBD1 (6 bases). The germline V gene has CDR1 SGHDT and CDR2 YYEEEE. This CDR3 region has 17 residues. V lost 4 bases, J lost 5 bases, and 23 bases lay in between. CDR3 amino acids: CASSPVGARIAEDTQYF. Here the CDR3 DNA reads TGTGCCAGCAGCCCTGTGGGGGCGCGAATAGCCGAAGATACGCAGTATTTT.

The rearrangement joins TRBV18 to TRBJ2-3; TRBD2 might be the D (5 bases). The V end was cut by 4 bases, the J end by 2 bases, with 10 bases between. The CDR3 covers 14 residues. CDR1 is KGHSH, CDR2 LQKENI, per germline. CDR3 nucleotide sequence: TGTGCCAGCTCACTTGGACTCCCCACAGATACGCAGTATTTT. The encoded protein is CASSLGLPTDTQYF. Based on the CDR3 plus reference TRBV18 and TRBJ2-3, the full variable domain is NAGVMQNPRHLVRRRGQEARLRCSPMKGHSHVYWYRQLPEEGLKFMVYLQKENIIDESGMPKERFSAEFPKEGPSILRIQQVVRGDSAAYFCASSLGLPTDTQYFGPGTRLTVL.

The gene calls are TRBV28 and TRBJ2-1, with 16 bases identical to TRBD2. The junction had 6 bases not matched to a gene; V was cut back by 7 bases and J by 9 bases. The CDR3 totals 15 residues. Per the germline V gene, CDR1 is MDHEN and CDR2 is SYDVKM. The CDR3 reads CASNFGTSGRGEQFF. The DNA of the CDR3 is TGTGCCAGCAACTTCGGGACTAGCGGGAGGGGTGAGCAGTTCTTC.

V usage is TRBV28 and J usage is TRBJ2-4; TRBD2 aligns across 7 bases. The germline V gene has CDR1 MDHEN and CDR2 SYDVKM. This CDR3 region has 18 residues. V gave up 7 bases and J gave up 0 bases; unmatched junction bases: 15. The CDR3 coding sequence is TGTGCCAGCACCCTGGGACTACCGGGGACTCTAGCCAAAAACATTCAGTACTTC. It specifies CASTLGLPGTLAKNIQYF. Filled out from reference TRBV28 and TRBJ2-4, the complete variable domain reads DVKVTQSSRYLVKRTGEKVFLECVQDMDHENMFWYRQDPGLGLRLIYFSYDVKMKEKGDIPEGYSVSREKKERFSLILESASTNQTSMYLCASTLGLPGTLAKNIQYFGAGTRLSVL.

The V gene is TRBV5-4, the J gene TRBJ1-2; D remains ambiguous. This CDR3 region has 12 residues. Per germline, CDR1 SGHNT and CDR2 YYREEE (reference sequence). The ends were cut back, 4 bases at V and 4 bases at J, with 8 bases in the middle. CDR3 amino acids: CASSIGPYGYTF. The CDR3 DNA reads as TGTGCCAGCAGCATCGGGCCCTATGGCTACACCTTC.

V is TRBV6-5 and J is TRBJ2-3; 7 nucleotides align to TRBD1. Trimming cost V 1 base and J 4 bases; bases outside gene matches: 2. CDR1 is MNHEY and CDR2 is SVGAGI in the germline V gene. The CDR3 is made up of 14 amino acids. The CDR3 loop reads CASSYWQGADTQYF. Here the CDR3 DNA reads TGTGCCAGCAGTTACTGGCAGGGGGCAGATACGCAGTATTTT.

The chain is built from TRBV6-5 and TRBJ2-3; D call uncertain. CDR1 MNHEY and CDR2 SVGAGI come from the germline V gene. V was shortened by 10 bases and J by 0 bases, with 17 bases between the two germline ends. The CDR3 sequence is 15 residues long. Written as DNA, the CDR3 is TGTGCCACCACCCCCCGCCCGCCGAGCACAGATACGCAGTATTTT. It translates to CATTPRPPSTDTQYF.

The chain employs TRBV14 and TRBJ2-3; D not resolved. Trimming removed 0 bases at V and 8 bases at J, with 15 bases between. CDR1 is SGHDN and CDR2 is FVKESK in the germline V gene. The CDR3 covers 15 residues. The CDR3 DNA reads TGTGCCAGCAGCCAAGATACCCCGCTGGCAGGTACGCAGTATTTT. It yields the protein CASSQDTPLAGTQYF.

The rearrangement uses TRBV5-1 and TRBJ1-2, with D perhaps matching TRBD1 (5 bases). The length of the CDR3 is 13 residues. V lost 0 bases and J 4 bases, leaving 7 bases between the germline ends. Per the germline V gene, CDR1 is SGHRS and CDR2 is YFSETQ. CDR3 protein: CASSLDRGYGYTF. DNA for the CDR3: TGCGCCAGCAGCTTGGATAGGGGCTATGGCTACACCTTC.

The chain joins TRBV5-6 to TRBJ1-6; D ambiguous. V was shortened by 0 bases and J by 7 bases, with 17 bases between the two germline ends. Germline CDR1 reads SGHDT; CDR2 reads YYEEEE. This CDR3 comprises 17 residues. The CDR3 spells CASSLAQTLISNSPLHF. CDR3 in DNA: TGTGCCAGCAGCTTGGCACAGACTCTCATATCGAATTCACCCCTCCACTTT.

This chain uses TRBV4-1 with TRBJ1-2; D is ambiguous. This CDR3 is 15 amino acids long. V lost 1 base and J lost 6, with 15 bases in between. Germline CDR1 reads MGHRA; CDR2 reads YSYEKL. CDR3 DNA: TGCGCCAGCAGCCAAGCCCTTTACCCACCTGATGGCTACACCTTC. Translation gives CASSQALYPPDGYTF.

The genes are TRBV10-3 and TRBJ2-4; the D is unclear. V shed 9 bases and J shed 0 bases, with 9 bases lying between them. Per the germline V gene, CDR1 is ENHRY and CDR2 is SYGVKD. The CDR3 runs 13 residues. CDR3 sequence: CAMHRLAKNIQYF. DNA of the CDR3: TGTGCCATGCATAGGTTAGCCAAAAACATTCAGTACTTC.

This chain uses TRBV7-9 with TRBJ2-3; D remains ambiguous. The CDR3 loop spans 17 amino acids. From germline, CDR1 is SEHNR and CDR2 FQNEAQ (reference sequence). Trimming took off 1 base at V and 2 bases at J, with 16 bases between the two ends. CDR3 coding DNA: TGTGCCAGCAGCTTAGATATCCTATCCGACAACACAGATACGCAGTATTTT. Its protein product is CASSLDILSDNTDTQYF.

The table lists this clone with a count of one. The J gene is TRBJ2-1, the V gene TRBV19; 7 bases fit TRBD1. After removal of 5 bases from V and 2 bases from J, the junction contained 6 bases not matched to a gene. The V gene's germline CDR1 is LNHDA and CDR2 SQIVND (reference sequence). The CDR3 length is 15 residues. CDR3 protein: CASSHDRVAYNEQFF. Here the CDR3 DNA reads TGTGCCAGTAGTCATGACAGGGTCGCCTACAATGAGCAGTTCTTC.

The chain joins TRBV28 to TRBJ2-4, with 10 bases aligning to TRBD1. This CDR3 spans 17 amino acids. Germline V gene lookup returns CDR1 MDHEN and CDR2 SYDVKM. The V gene end was trimmed by 5 bases and the J gene end by 4 bases; junction bases not matched to a gene: 11. CDR3 sequence (DNA): TGTGCCAGCAGTCCCAGGACAGGGGGTGATGCAAAAAACATTCAGTACTTC. This sequence encodes CASSPRTGGDAKNIQYF.

This clone was detected only once. The chain has TRBV27 and TRBJ2-1; the D gene could be TRBD1 or TRBD2 (5 bases each). Germline CDR1 MNHEY, CDR2 SMNVEV (reference sequence). The CDR3 is 16 amino acids. V lost 5 bases to trimming and J lost 0 bases, with 14 bases between them. CDR3 DNA: TGTGCCAGCAGTCCCCGGGACCCGAGCTCCTACAATGAGCAGTTCTTC. Translation: CASSPRDPSSYNEQFF.

The chain employs TRBV27 and TRBJ2-7; D not certain. This CDR3 region has 13 residues. The germline CDR1 and CDR2 sequences are MNHEY and SMNVEV (reference sequence). V shed 6 bases and J shed 3 bases, with 12 bases lying between them. CDR3 DNA: TGTGCCAGCAGCTACCTCGGCGGCTACGAGCAGTACTTC. This translates into CASSYLGGYEQYF.